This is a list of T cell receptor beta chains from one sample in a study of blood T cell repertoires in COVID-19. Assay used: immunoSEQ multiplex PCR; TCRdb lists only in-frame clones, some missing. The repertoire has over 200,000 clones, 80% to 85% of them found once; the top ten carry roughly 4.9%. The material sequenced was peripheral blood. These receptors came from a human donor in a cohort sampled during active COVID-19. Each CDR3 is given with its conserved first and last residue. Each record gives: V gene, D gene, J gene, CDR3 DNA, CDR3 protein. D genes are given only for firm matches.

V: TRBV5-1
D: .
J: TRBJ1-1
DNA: TGCGCCAGCAGCCCGGCGGGGGCGACTGAAGCTTTCTTT
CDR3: CASSPAGATEAFF

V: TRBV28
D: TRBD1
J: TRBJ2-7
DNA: TGTGCCAGCAGCCCCGACAGGGGGCCGTCCTACGAGCAGTACTTC
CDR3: CASSPDRGPSYEQYF

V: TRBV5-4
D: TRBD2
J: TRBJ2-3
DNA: TGTGCCAGCAGCTTGTTGGGAGCGGGAGCTAGCACAGATACGCAGTATTTT
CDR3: CASSLLGAGASTDTQYF

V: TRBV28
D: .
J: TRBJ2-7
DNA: TGTGCCAGCAGTTCTATCGGGGGTAGCTCCTACGAGCAGTACTTC
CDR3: CASSSIGGSSYEQYF

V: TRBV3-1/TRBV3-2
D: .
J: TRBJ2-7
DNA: TGTGCCAGCAGCCAAAGCTGGCTAGTCTATCACGAGCAGTACTTC
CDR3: CASSQSWLVYHEQYF

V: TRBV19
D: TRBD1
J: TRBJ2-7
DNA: TGTGCCAGTAGTAACTCCGGGACAGGGAGGAACAACGAGCAGTACTTC
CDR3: CASSNSGTGRNNEQYF

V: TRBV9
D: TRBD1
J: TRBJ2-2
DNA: TGTGCCAGCAGCCCCACAGGGGGACGGGACACCGGGGAGCTGTTTTTT
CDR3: CASSPTGGRDTGELFF

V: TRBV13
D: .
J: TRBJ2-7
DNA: TGTGCCAGTAGTTCCGGGTCCTACGAGCAGTACTTC
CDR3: CASSSGSYEQYF

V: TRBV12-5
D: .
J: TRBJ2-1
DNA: TGTGCTAGTGGTTTGGTAACGAGCTATGAGCAGTTCTTC
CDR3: CASGLVTSYEQFF

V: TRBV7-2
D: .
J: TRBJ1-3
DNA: TGTGCCAGCAGCTTAGCCCTATCAAGCTCTGGAAACACCATATATTTT
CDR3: CASSLALSSSGNTIYF

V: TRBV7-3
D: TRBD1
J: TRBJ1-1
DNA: TGTGCCAGCAGCCCACGGGGCGGGACAGGGGATCTGAACACTGAAGCTTTCTTT
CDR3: CASSPRGGTGDLNTEAFF

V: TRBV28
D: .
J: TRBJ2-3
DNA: TGTGCCAGCAGTTTATCGCCAGGGCGAAGCACAGATACGCAGTATTTT
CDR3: CASSLSPGRSTDTQYF

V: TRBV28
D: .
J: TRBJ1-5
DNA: TGTGCCAGCAGCCCCGGCAGGGGATTTGGCAATCAGCCCCAGCATTTT
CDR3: CASSPGRGFGNQPQHF